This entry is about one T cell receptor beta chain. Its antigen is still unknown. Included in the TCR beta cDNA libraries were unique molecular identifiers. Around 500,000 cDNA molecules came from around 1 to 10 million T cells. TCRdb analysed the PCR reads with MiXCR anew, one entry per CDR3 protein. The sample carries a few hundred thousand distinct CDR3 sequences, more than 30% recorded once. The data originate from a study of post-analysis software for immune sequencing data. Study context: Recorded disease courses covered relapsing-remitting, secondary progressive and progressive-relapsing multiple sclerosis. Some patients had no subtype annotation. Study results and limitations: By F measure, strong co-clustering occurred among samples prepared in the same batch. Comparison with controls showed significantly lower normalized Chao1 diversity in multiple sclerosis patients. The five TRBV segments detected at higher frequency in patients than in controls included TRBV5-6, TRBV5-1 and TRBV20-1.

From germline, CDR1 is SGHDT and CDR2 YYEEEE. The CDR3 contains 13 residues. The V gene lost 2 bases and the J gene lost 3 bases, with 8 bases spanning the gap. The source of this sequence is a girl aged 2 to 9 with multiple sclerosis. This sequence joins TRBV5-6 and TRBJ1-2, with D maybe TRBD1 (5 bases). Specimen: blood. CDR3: CASSFGADYGYTF. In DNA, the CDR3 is TGTGCCAGCAGCTTCGGGGCAGACTATGGCTACACCTTC. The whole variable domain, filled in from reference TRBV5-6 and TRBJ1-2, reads DAGVTQSPTHLIKTRGQQVTLRCSPKSGHDTVSWYQQALGQGPQFIFQYYEEEERQRGNFPDRFSGHQFPNYSSELNVNALLLGDSALYLCASSFGADYGYTFGSGTRLTVV.